The 7 T cell receptor beta chains listed next were all sequenced from one sample in a study of shared clonotypes between healthy human individuals. Libraries were prepared by immunoSEQ multiplex PCR; TCRdb keeps only in-frame clonotypes and omits some of them. The sample includes hundreds of thousands of clones, 95% to 96% of them seen just once. Naive CD8 cells, CD45RO-negative and positively selected for CCR7, excluded terminally differentiated effector memory CD45RA+ cells. Sequencing input: naive CD8+ T cells sorted from blood. These TCRs come from a woman aged 25 to 39 in good health.

The chain links TRBV19 to TRBJ2-7; tentatively, D is TRBD2 (6 bases). Germline CDR1 LNHDA, CDR2 SQIVND (reference sequence). The V end was cut by 5 bases, the J end by 4 bases, with 12 bases between. The length of the CDR3 is 13 residues. CDR3 coding DNA: TGTGCCAGTAGTCGGGACTGGACTTACGAGCAGTACTTC. Translated, it gives CASSRDWTYEQYF.

The V call is TRBV6-1, the J call TRBJ2-3; D is undetermined. The CDR3 runs to 15 residues. From germline, CDR1 is MNHNS and CDR2 SASEGT. Trimming took off 4 bases at V and 2 bases at J, with 13 bases between the two ends. CDR3 DNA: TGTGCCAGCAGTGGTAACTACCATTCCACAGATACGCAGTATTTT. As protein: CASSGNYHSTDTQYF.

The chain recombines TRBV5-1 with TRBJ2-1; 7 nucleotides line up with TRBD2. The CDR3 is made up of 16 amino acids. CDR1 is SGHRS, CDR2 YFSETQ, per germline. V was pared by 4 bases and J by 5 bases, with 12 bases of the junction left unmatched. The CDR3 DNA reads as TGCGCCAGCAGCGCCGTACACGGGACTATCGACAATGAGCAGTTCTTC. As protein: CASSAVHGTIDNEQFF.

The rearrangement links TRBV7-2 to TRBJ1-4; 7 bases line up with TRBD1. Losses at the gene ends were 5 bases for V and 7 bases for J; bases not matched to a gene: 13. Germline V gives CDR1 SGHTA, CDR2 FQGNSA. The CDR3 length is 16 residues. CDR3 coding DNA: TGTGCCAGCAGCACCGGGACAGTCCTCAGCCGTGAAAAACTGTTTTTT. It encodes CASSTGTVLSREKLFF.

This rearrangement joins TRBV13 to TRBJ2-3; possibly TRBD1 for D (5 bases). The germline gives CDR1 PRHDT, CDR2 FYEKMQ (reference sequence). The CDR3 contains 15 residues. Trimming took off 4 bases at V and 0 bases at J, with 11 bases between the two ends. CDR3 sequence (DNA): TGTGCCAGCAGCTCCAGGGATCTCAGCACAGATACGCAGTATTTT. Residues: CASSSRDLSTDTQYF.

Concerning this clone: Different DNA sequences within this sample yield the same CDR3. The gene calls are TRBV27 and TRBJ2-7; a weak D match, TRBD2 (6 bases). The germline gives CDR1 MNHEY, CDR2 SMNVEV (reference sequence). Trimming left V 3 bases short and J 6 bases short, with 12 bases between. The CDR3 is made up of 13 amino acids. The chain's CDR3 is CASSLGLAFEQYF. In DNA form, the CDR3 reads TGTGCCAGCAGTTTGGGTCTAGCGTTCGAGCAGTACTTC.

The chain carries TRBV6-1 and TRBJ2-7; 9 bases are shared with TRBD1. This CDR3 region has 15 residues. Germline V CDR1 and CDR2: MNHNS, SASEGT. V shed 8 bases and J 0 bases; nucleotides not matched to a gene: 8. The CDR3 spells CASHRGTGSSYEQYF. The CDR3 coding sequence is TGTGCCAGCCATCGGGGGACAGGGAGCTCCTACGAGCAGTACTTC.